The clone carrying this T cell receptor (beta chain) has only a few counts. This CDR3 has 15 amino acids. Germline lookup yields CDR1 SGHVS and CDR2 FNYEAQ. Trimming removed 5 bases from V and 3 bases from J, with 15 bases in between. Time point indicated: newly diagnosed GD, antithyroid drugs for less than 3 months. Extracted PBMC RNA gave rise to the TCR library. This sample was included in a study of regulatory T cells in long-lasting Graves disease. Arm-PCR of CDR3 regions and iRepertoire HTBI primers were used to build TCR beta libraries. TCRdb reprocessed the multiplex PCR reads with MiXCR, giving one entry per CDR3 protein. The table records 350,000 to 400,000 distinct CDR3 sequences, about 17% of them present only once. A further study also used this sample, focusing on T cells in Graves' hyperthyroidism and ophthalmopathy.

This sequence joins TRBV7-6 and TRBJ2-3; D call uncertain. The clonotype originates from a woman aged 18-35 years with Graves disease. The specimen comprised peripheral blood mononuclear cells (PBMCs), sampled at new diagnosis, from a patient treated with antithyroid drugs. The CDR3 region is CASSPPSSGTDTQYF. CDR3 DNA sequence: TGTGCCAGCAGCCCGCCGAGTTCTGGGACAGATACGCAGTATTTT. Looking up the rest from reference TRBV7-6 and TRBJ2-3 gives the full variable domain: GAGVSQSPRYKVTKRGQDVALRCDPISGHVSLYWYRQALGQGPEFLTYFNYEAQQDKSGLPNDRFSAERPEGSISTLTIQRTEQRDSAMYRCASSPPSSGTDTQYFGPGTRLTVL.